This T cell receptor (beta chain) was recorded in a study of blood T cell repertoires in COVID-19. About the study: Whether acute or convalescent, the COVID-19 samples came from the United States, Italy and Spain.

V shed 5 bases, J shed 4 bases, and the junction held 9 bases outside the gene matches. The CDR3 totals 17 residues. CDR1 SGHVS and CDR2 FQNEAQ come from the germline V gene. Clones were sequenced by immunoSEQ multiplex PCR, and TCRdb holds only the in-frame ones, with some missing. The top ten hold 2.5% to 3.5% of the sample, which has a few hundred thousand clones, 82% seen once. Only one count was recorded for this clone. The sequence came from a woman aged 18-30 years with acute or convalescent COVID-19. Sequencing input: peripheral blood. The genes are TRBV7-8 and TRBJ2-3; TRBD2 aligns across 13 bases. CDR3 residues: CASSVRTSGSSADTQYF. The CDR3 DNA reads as TGTGCCAGCAGCGTCCGGACTAGCGGGAGTTCCGCAGATACGCAGTATTTT.